These 28 T cell receptor beta chains were sequenced from one sample in a study of T cell repertoires in cytomegalovirus infection. MiXCR was run by TCRdb on the reads, yielding one entry per CDR3 protein. The sample has nearly 450,000 distinct CDR3 sequences; approximately 31% are singletons. Sample: PBMCs. The receptors were sampled from a human donor in good health (CMV status not recorded). Some clones in this sample may be carry-over from other donors' samples.

This chain connects TRBV19 to TRBJ2-2; D is possibly TRBD2 (6 bases). V was cut by 6 bases and J by 7 bases, with 9 bases left in between. CDR3 length: 12 residues. CDR1 is LNHDA and CDR2 is SQIVND in the germline V gene (reference sequence). CDR3 region: CASSGEDGELFF. The CDR3 DNA reads as TGTGCCAGTAGCGGGGAGGACGGGGAGCTGTTTTTT.

This clonotype came up once. The chain couples TRBV19 to TRBJ1-1; tentatively, D is TRBD1 (5 bases). Deletions cut 3 bases from V and 0 bases from J, with 17 bases between. The germline V gene encodes CDR1 LNHDA and CDR2 SQIVND (reference sequence). CDR3 size: 17 residues. CDR3 bases: TGTGCCAGTAGTATCGGGTCGGGACGCCCCATGAACACTGAAGCTTTCTTT. This translates into CASSIGSGRPMNTEAFF.

This clonotype was recorded a few times. This sequence joins TRBV7-9 and TRBJ1-1, with TRBD1 identical over 9 bases. V dropped 5 bases and J dropped 5; count of bases not matched to a gene: 12. Germline CDR1 is SEHNR and CDR2 is FQNEAQ (reference sequence). The CDR3 spans 16 residues. CDR3 sequence: CASSPTLGTGITEAFF. DNA for the CDR3: TGTGCCAGCAGCCCGACCCTGGGGACAGGGATTACTGAAGCTTTCTTT.

The chain combines TRBV7-3 with TRBJ2-2, with D unclear. Germline loops: CDR1 SGHTA, CDR2 FQGTGA. V lost 1 base and J 2 bases, leaving 11 bases between the germline ends. The CDR3 length is 16 residues. This CDR3 reads CASSLRVTGNTGELFF. CDR3 coding DNA: TGTGCCAGCAGCTTAAGGGTAACGGGTAACACCGGGGAGCTGTTTTTT.

V gene TRBV20-1 combines with J gene TRBJ1-1; D remains unclear. This CDR3 spans 18 amino acids. Germline CDR1 is DFQATT and CDR2 is SNEGSKA (reference sequence). Trimming shortened V by 0 bases and J by 0 bases, and 20 bases separated the two germline ends. CDR3: CSARDYVEFGKLNTEAFF. CDR3 in DNA: TGCAGTGCTAGAGATTATGTGGAGTTTGGGAAATTGAACACTGAAGCTTTCTTT.

This clonotype was detected ten times or more. One end of the junction varies from germline; a read error may be responsible. The chain uses TRBV7-6 and TRBJ2-7, with 8 bases aligning to TRBD1. Germline V lookup: CDR1 SGHVS, CDR2 FNYEAQ. This CDR3 has 13 amino acids. The CDR3 DNA sequence: TGTGCTAGCAGCTTGGACAGGGCGTACGAGCAGTACTTC. It encodes CASSLDRAYEQYF.

This clonotype has only a few counts. The V gene is TRBV20-1, the J gene TRBJ1-2; a possible D gene is TRBD1 (6 bases). V lost 5 bases to trimming and J lost 8 bases, with 21 bases between them. The CDR3 sequence is 14 residues long. In germline, CDR1 is DFQATT, CDR2 SNEGSKA (reference sequence). CDR3 sequence: CSAPRREGVGGYTF. The CDR3 DNA follows: TGCAGTGCTCCCCGAAGAGAGGGGGTTGGCGGCTACACCTTC.

V is TRBV4-1 and J is TRBJ2-5, with D unresolved. The germline V gene encodes CDR1 MGHRA and CDR2 YSYEKL. The CDR3 covers 14 residues. Deletions cut 3 bases from V and 1 base from J, with 9 bases between. DNA of the CDR3: TGCGCCAGCAGCCAGCGGCAGACCCAAGAGACCCAGTACTTC. Protein: CASSQRQTQETQYF.

Concerning this clonotype itself: A much larger clone lies a single base off, so this may be a read error. This sequence joins TRBV7-6 and TRBJ1-2, with D tentatively TRBD1 (5 bases). The CDR3 totals 18 residues. Per germline, CDR1 SGHVS and CDR2 FNYEAQ. CDR3 nucleotide sequence: TGTGCCAGCAGCTTAGAGACAGCGTCTCGCAATGGGCCTTATGGCTACAACTTC. Protein product: CASSLETASRNGPYGYNF.

The V call is TRBV5-1, the J call TRBJ2-5; a possible D gene is TRBD2 (6 bases). Trimming left V 4 bases short and J 5 bases short, with 15 bases between. Germline V CDR1 and CDR2: SGHRS, YFSETQ. The CDR3 has 14 residues. The CDR3 DNA reads TGCGCCAGCAGCACCGGGACTGCAGGGGAGACCCAGTACTTC. It translates to CASSTGTAGETQYF.

In its sample, this clonotype was seen a few times. J is TRBJ2-7 and V is TRBV14; 8 bases are a match to TRBD2. Germline V gives CDR1 SGHDN, CDR2 FVKESK. CDR3 length: 15 residues. With V trimmed by 2 bases and J by 7 bases, 10 bases remained unmatched. The CDR3 protein is CASSQSPAGAYEQYF. Written as DNA, the CDR3 is TGTGCCAGCAGCCAATCCCCAGCGGGGGCGTATGAGCAGTACTTC.

This clonotype occurred a few times. The chain employs TRBV27 and TRBJ1-2; possible D gene TRBD1, 5 bases. This CDR3 has 16 amino acids. Between the trimmed V and J ends, which lost 0 bases and 5 bases, there was a span of 16 bases. The germline CDR1 and CDR2 sequences are MNHEY and SMNVEV (reference sequence). The CDR3 loop is CASSLSGEGSPYGYTF. CDR3 nucleotides: TGTGCCAGCAGTTTATCGGGGGAAGGGAGTCCGTATGGCTACACCTTC.

This clonotype was counted a few times. The chain joins TRBV2 to TRBJ1-2; maybe TRBD1 (5 bases). The CDR3 has 14 amino acids. V was trimmed by 6 bases and J by 7 bases, leaving 18 bases between them. CDR1 and CDR2 from the germline V gene are SNHLY and FYNNEI. In nucleotides, the CDR3 is TGTGCCAGCAGCCGGGACGGTGCAAGTGGTGGCTACACCTTC. It is translated as CASSRDGASGGYTF.

This chain links TRBV28 with TRBJ1-5; 8 bases are shared with TRBD1. Germline CDR1 reads MDHEN; CDR2 reads SYDVKM. V lost 4 bases, J lost 5 bases, and 7 bases stayed unmatched. The CDR3 totals 15 residues. The CDR3 coding sequence is TGTGCCAGCAGTTCGATGGACAGGGCTTATCAGCCCCAGCATTTT. Amino acid sequence: CASSSMDRAYQPQHF. Full variable domain (rest looked up from reference TRBV28 and TRBJ1-5): DVKVTQSSRYLVKRTGEKVFLECVQDMDHENMFWYRQDPGLGLRLIYFSYDVKMKEKGDIPEGYSVSREKKERFSLILESASTNQTSMYLCASSSMDRAYQPQHFGDGTRLSIL.

This clonotype has a handful of counts. The CDR3 reads CASSNPSGGDTDTQYF. CDR3 nucleotides: TGTGCCAGCAGCAACCCTTCGGGGGGGGACACAGATACGCAGTATTTT. The chain uses TRBV6-6 and TRBJ2-3; TRBD2 matches 8 bases. The CDR3 loop spans 16 amino acids. In germline, CDR1 is MNHNY, CDR2 SVGAGI (reference sequence). Trimming took 6 bases from V and 2 from J; bases not matched to a gene: 10.

There are a few counts of this clonotype. The chain employs TRBV4-1 and TRBJ2-2, with 10 positions matching TRBD2. The CDR3 length is 16 residues. From germline, CDR1 is MGHRA and CDR2 YSYEKL. The junction had 4 bases not matched to a gene; V was cut back by 0 bases and J by 6 bases. CDR3 DNA: TGCGCCAGCAGCCAAGATGGAGCGGGGGGGCCCGGGGAGCTGTTTTTT. Protein sequence: CASSQDGAGGPGELFF.

This clonotype turned up a few times. The chain has TRBV20-1 and TRBJ2-5, with no clear D. The CDR3 is 13 amino acids. Germline CDR1 reads DFQATT; CDR2 reads SNEGSKA (reference sequence). Trimming stripped 1 base from V and 0 bases from J, with 6 bases between. CDR3 region: CSARGANQETQYF. CDR3 sequence (DNA): TGCAGTGCTAGAGGGGCCAACCAAGAGACCCAGTACTTC.

This chain links TRBV4-1 with TRBJ1-1; tentatively, D is TRBD1 (6 bases). The germline V gene encodes CDR1 MGHRA and CDR2 YSYEKL. Trimming removed 4 bases from V and 3 bases from J, with 18 bases in between. This CDR3 is 16 amino acids long. DNA for the CDR3: TGCGCCAGCAGCCCGCGGATGGGGGCGGAGGACACTGAAGCTTTCTTT. Amino acid sequence: CASSPRMGAEDTEAFF.

This clonotype was found many times. This chain joins TRBV7-8 and TRBJ1-1, with 8 bases matching TRBD1. Germline CDR1 is SGHVS and CDR2 is FQNEAQ. This CDR3 has 15 amino acids. After removal of 5 bases from V and 5 bases from J, the junction contained 10 bases not matched to a gene. The CDR3, as DNA: TGTGCCAGCAGCGCCCAGGGGGCAATAGGAACTGAAGCTTTCTTT. Its protein is CASSAQGAIGTEAFF.

The rearrangement joins TRBV12-3 or TRBV12-4 to TRBJ2-7, with no clear D. This CDR3 is built from 15 residues. V shed 4 bases and J shed 4 bases, with 17 bases lying between them. The CDR3 bases are TGTGCCAGCAGTTCGAACCAGAATACAGAATACGAGCAGTACTTC. It translates to CASSSNQNTEYEQYF.

The chain has TRBV14 and TRBJ1-1; D call uncertain. The germline V and J ends were trimmed by 1 base and 6 bases, with 6 bases remaining between them. This CDR3 comprises 12 residues. Germline values: CDR1 SGHDN, CDR2 FVKESK. In nucleotides, the CDR3 is TGTGCCAGCAGCCAAGTCCGGTCTGAAGCTTTCTTT. Translated: CASSQVRSEAFF.

Of note for this clonotype: One end of the junction is discordant with germline, which a read error may explain. V and J are TRBV14 and TRBJ1-2; no firm D call. Germline values: CDR1 SGHDN, CDR2 FVKESK. CDR3 length: 13 residues. The CDR3 sequence is CASSPTTANPRAF. The CDR3 DNA follows: TGTGCCAGCAGCCCCACAACCGCAAATCCCCGGGCCTTC.

V gene TRBV28 combines with J gene TRBJ2-1; 9 nucleotides agree with TRBD1. The germline V gene has CDR1 MDHEN and CDR2 SYDVKM. J lost 9 bases, V lost 7 bases, and 16 bases had no gene match. The CDR3 spans 16 residues. The CDR3: CASTPTGGYRLGEQFF. The CDR3 region has the DNA TGTGCCAGCACCCCGACAGGGGGATATAGGTTAGGTGAGCAGTTCTTC.

CDR3 in DNA: TGTGCCAGCAGTTACGTTTCGGCCTTCGGCGGAACCGATTTTAATGAGCAGTTCTTC. This translates into CASSYVSAFGGTDFNEQFF. The J gene is TRBJ2-1, the V gene TRBV6-5, with no clear D. The germline V gene encodes CDR1 MNHEY and CDR2 SVGAGI. The CDR3 consists of 19 residues. Trimming took 2 bases from V and 7 from J, leaving 27 bases between them.

The chain combines TRBV19 with TRBJ1-1; no reliable D call. This CDR3 region has 12 residues. The V gene's germline CDR1 is LNHDA and CDR2 SQIVND (reference sequence). The V end lost 7 bases, the J end lost 1 base, and 7 bases lay between the germline ends. CDR3 sequence (DNA): TGTGCCAGTACCCCCGGGAACACTGAAGCTTTCTTT. It yields the protein CASTPGNTEAFF.

Notes on this clonotype: As the CDR3 is not closed by the conserved phenylalanine or tryptophan, this likely results from a read error. The rearrangement uses TRBV6-5 and TRBJ1-5, with D unresolved. Germline V gives CDR1 MNHEY, CDR2 SVGAGI. The germline V and J ends were trimmed by 8 bases and 2 bases, with 13 bases remaining between them. This CDR3 spans 14 amino acids. CDR3 amino acids: CASAIDKGNQPQHL. CDR3 nucleotides: TGTGCCAGCGCCATCGATAAGGGCAATCAGCCCCAGCATTTG.

This sequence joins TRBV7-2 and TRBJ1-6, with D possibly TRBD1 on 6 matching bases. Germline-derived CDR1 and CDR2 are SGHTA and FQGNSA. The CDR3 spans 18 residues. V was clipped by 2 bases and J by 2 bases, with 16 bases between them. CDR3 sequence reads: CASSLRRGARTYNSPLHF. The CDR3 bases are TGTGCCAGCAGCTTACGGCGGGGGGCCCGAACCTATAATTCACCCCTCCACTTT.

A few counts support this clonotype. This chain joins TRBV7-9 and TRBJ2-7; TRBD2 might be the D (6 bases). The CDR3 extends over 15 amino acids. V was cut by 1 base and J by 3 bases, with 13 bases left in between. From germline, CDR1 is SEHNR and CDR2 FQNEAQ (reference sequence). The DNA for the CDR3 is TGTGCCAGCAGCTTAGTGGCCAAGGAGGGCTACGAGCAGTACTTC. This translates into CASSLVAKEGYEQYF.